The present TCR beta chain was sequenced within a study of T cells expressing NK-cell markers. Study outcomes and limitations: These same clonotypes (in a few donors) also led the CD3+CD56-NKG2C+ fraction. Whether the expanded NKG2C+ T cell clones recognized HCMV remained unclear.

Comments on this clonotype: Its antigen is unidentified.

In generating TCR beta cDNA, 5'RACE template switching with UMIs was used. From the 5' RACE reads, TCRdb lists one entry per CDR3 protein and no DNA. The sample holds roughly 430,000 distinct CDR3 sequences. The CDR3 sequence is 14 residues long. Germline V gene data show CDR1 as MNHNS and CDR2 as SASEGT. The sequence was collected from a woman aged 18 to 75 in good health. The sample taken for sequencing was blood T cells: a sorted CD56 or NKG2C T cell subset, CD4+ or CD8+ T cells, or bulk PBMC T cells (not recorded which). The V call is TRBV6-1, the J call TRBJ2-7. The CDR3 sequence: CASKVRPADYEQYF.